The 26 T cell receptor beta chains listed next were all sequenced from one sample in a study of T cells after yellow fever vaccination. Each CDR3 protein is one row after TCRdb ran MiXCR on the 5' RACE reads. The sample contains some 150,000 distinct CDR3 sequences, 5% to 8% of which appear only once. The sequenced sample was CD4+ T cells sorted from PBMCs, obtained 10 days after the yellow fever booster vaccination. All receptors come from a man aged 30 to 45 who received the YFV17D yellow fever vaccine.

This clonotype was seen more than once but under ten times. This sequence joins TRBV6-2 or TRBV6-3 and TRBJ1-5; a possible D gene is TRBD1 (6 bases). The CDR3 covers 17 residues. CDR1 MNHEY and CDR2 SVGEGT come from the germline V gene. With 10 bases removed from V and 4 bases from J, the gap between germline ends came to 26 bases. CDR3 sequence reads: CATTRPPGLGGNQPQHF. CDR3 DNA sequence: TGTGCCACCACCCGACCCCCAGGGTTAGGGGGAAATCAGCCCCAGCATTTT.

In this sample, this clonotype turned up many times. This chain links TRBV25-1 with TRBJ1-2; D unclear. CDR1 is MGHDK and CDR2 is SYGVNS in the germline V gene. V lost 2 bases, J lost 11 bases, and 18 bases lay in between. The CDR3 length is 14 residues. CDR3 in DNA: TGTGCCAGCAGTGAAACGGGCGGCCCCCGGGGATACACCTTC. Its protein is CASSETGGPRGYTF.

This clonotype was detected ten times or more. V usage is TRBV7-9 and J usage is TRBJ2-1, with 7 nucleotides matching TRBD2. Germline assignment: CDR1 SEHNR and CDR2 FQNEAQ (reference sequence). This CDR3 has 15 amino acids. V lost 5 bases to trimming and J lost 6 bases; unmatched junction nucleotides: 10. CDR3 sequence: CASSRRRGSANEQFF. In nucleotides, the CDR3 is TGTGCCAGCAGCCGACGTCGCGGGAGCGCCAATGAGCAGTTCTTC. The whole variable domain, remainder taken from reference TRBV7-9 and TRBJ2-1, is DTGVSQNPRHKITKRGQNVTFRCDPISEHNRLYWYRQTLGQGPEFLTYFQNEAQLEKSRLLSDRFSAERPKGSFSTLEIQRTEQGDSAMYLCASSRRRGSANEQFFGPGTRLTVL.

Ten or more counts support this clonotype. The rearrangement uses TRBV29-1 and TRBJ2-1, with 13 bases matching TRBD2. Looked up from germline, CDR1 is SQVTM and CDR2 is ANQGSEA. There are 14 residues in the CDR3. The V segment lost 3 bases and the J segment 8 bases; nucleotides outside the gene matches: 4. The CDR3 loop is CSVDGLAGAHEQFF. CDR3 nucleotide sequence: TGCAGCGTTGATGGACTAGCGGGAGCCCATGAGCAGTTCTTC.

This clonotype was found many times. The V gene is TRBV15, the J gene TRBJ2-7; 10 positions agree with TRBD2. The CDR3 runs 15 residues. With 4 bases clipped from V and 3 bases from J, the junction kept 6 bases outside the gene matches. The germline V gene encodes CDR1 LNHNV and CDR2 YYDKDF (reference sequence). The DNA for the CDR3 is TGTGCCACCAGCAAAGGGCCTAGCGGGAGCTACGAGCAGTACTTC. Its translation: CATSKGPSGSYEQYF.

This clonotype was found a few times. The chain carries TRBV7-9 and TRBJ1-3, with D possibly TRBD1 on 6 matching bases. V gave up 5 bases and J gave up 4 bases, with 15 bases separating them. The CDR3 loop spans 15 amino acids. The germline CDR1 and CDR2 sequences are SEHNR and FQNEAQ (reference sequence). The CDR3 DNA follows: TGTGCCAGCAGCCGGTCAGGGGAGCTCGGAAACACCATATATTTT. This sequence encodes CASSRSGELGNTIYF.

This clonotype has at least ten counts. This chain uses TRBV20-1 with TRBJ2-1, with no clear D. Deletions cut 7 bases from V and 7 bases from J, with 20 bases between. Germline V gene lookup returns CDR1 DFQATT and CDR2 SNEGSKA (reference sequence). The CDR3 sequence is 14 residues long. CDR3 nucleotides: TGCAGTGACCGACACCTGAACCTACGGAATGAGCAGTTCTTC. This codes for CSDRHLNLRNEQFF.

This clonotype was counted at least ten times. V usage is TRBV7-8 and J usage is TRBJ2-3; D call uncertain. Trimming removed 1 base at V and 15 bases at J, with 17 bases between. Per germline, CDR1 SGHVS and CDR2 FQNEAQ. The CDR3 length is 13 residues. The CDR3 loop is CASSLELTRDLYF. As DNA, the CDR3 is TGTGCCAGCAGCTTAGAATTGACACGAGATCTTTATTTT.

Concerning this clonotype: Since a much larger clone is just one base distant, this may be a read error. The CDR3 loop reads CSSSQVYAFSGANVLTF. CDR3 DNA: TGTTCCAGCAGCCAAGTTTACGCGTTCTCTGGGGCCAACGTCCTGACTTTC. The chain links TRBV3-1 to TRBJ2-6, with D unresolved. This CDR3 comprises 17 residues. Germline loops: CDR1 LGHDT, CDR2 YNNKEL (reference sequence). Based on the CDR3 plus reference TRBV3-1 and TRBJ2-6, the full variable domain is DTAVSQTPKYLVTQMGNDKSIKCEQNLGHDTMYWYKQDSKKFLKIMFSYNNKELIINETVPNRFSPKSPDKAHLNLHINSLELGDSAVYFCSSSQVYAFSGANVLTFGAGSRLTVL.

This clonotype was counted ten times or more. The chain couples TRBV20-1 to TRBJ1-1; no reliable D call. V was clipped by 3 bases and J by 0 bases, with 8 bases between them. The CDR3 runs 13 residues. CDR1 is DFQATT and CDR2 is SNEGSKA in the germline V gene (reference sequence). The CDR3 DNA follows: TGCAGTGCTAGCGTACCTCTGAACACTGAAGCTTTCTTT. It translates to CSASVPLNTEAFF.

The gene calls are TRBV12-5 and TRBJ2-4, with 8 positions matching TRBD1. Unmatched junction bases numbered 17, after V lost 2 bases and J lost 8 bases. Germline CDR1 reads LGHNT; CDR2 reads FRNRAP. The CDR3 loop spans 18 amino acids. The CDR3: CASGLTPKDRERGDIQYF. CDR3 DNA: TGTGCTAGTGGTTTGACCCCAAAGGACAGGGAAAGGGGTGACATTCAGTACTTC.

This sequence joins TRBV20-1 and TRBJ2-7; 9 bases match TRBD2. The length of the CDR3 is 14 residues. The V and J ends lost 2 bases and 3 bases, in that order; junction bases with no gene match: 5. Germline assignment: CDR1 DFQATT and CDR2 SNEGSKA (reference sequence). As DNA, the CDR3 is TGCAGTGCTAGACAGAGCGGGGGGAGCTACGAGCAGTACTTC. It yields the protein CSARQSGGSYEQYF.

In this sample, this clonotype turned up a few times. The rearrangement joins TRBV5-6 to TRBJ2-7; D not certain. Germline V lookup: CDR1 SGHDT, CDR2 YYEEEE. Between the trimmed V and J ends, which lost 2 bases and 3 bases, there was a span of 12 bases. This CDR3 is 14 amino acids long. CDR3 loop: CASSLRSNHYEQYF. CDR3 bases: TGTGCCAGCAGCTTACGGAGTAACCACTACGAGCAGTACTTC.

The table lists this clonotype with a few counts. In nucleotides, the CDR3 is TGTGCCAGCAGTAGACAGGGGGGAATGACTGAAGCTTTCTTT. It yields the protein CASSRQGGMTEAFF. The chain carries TRBV12-3 or TRBV12-4 and TRBJ1-1; 9 bases are a match to TRBD1. There are 14 residues in the CDR3. The trim removed 5 bases at V and 5 bases at J, leaving 6 bases unmatched.

This clonotype was detected ten times or more. V usage is TRBV12-3 or TRBV12-4 and J usage is TRBJ2-3; no firm D call. V lost 5 bases to trimming and J lost 0 bases, with 12 bases between them. This CDR3 contains 15 residues. This CDR3 reads CASSERETSTDTQYF. CDR3 nucleotide sequence: TGTGCCAGCAGTGAGAGAGAGACTAGCACAGATACGCAGTATTTT.

Many counts were recorded for this clonotype. The rearrangement joins TRBV12-3 or TRBV12-4 to TRBJ2-1; a weak D match, TRBD2 (5 bases). V was trimmed by 6 bases and J by 5 bases, leaving 8 bases between them. There are 12 residues in the CDR3. The CDR3 DNA reads TGTGCCAGCAGCCGGACTGACAATGAGCAGTTCTTC. It translates to CASSRTDNEQFF.

This clonotype was found many times. This sequence joins TRBV29-1 and TRBJ2-1; TRBD1 agrees at 7 bases. Germline loops: CDR1 SQVTM, CDR2 ANQGSEA. The CDR3 spans 14 residues. Unmatched junction bases numbered 11, after V lost 6 bases and J lost 6 bases. The CDR3 DNA sequence: TGCAGCGTCGCCGCCGACAGGGTGGGCAATGAGCAGTTCTTC. It yields the protein CSVAADRVGNEQFF.

The table lists this clonotype with many counts. The chain recombines TRBV15 with TRBJ1-5; D is uncertain. Trimming took off 5 bases at V and 0 bases at J, with 11 bases between the two ends. The V gene's germline CDR1 is LNHNV and CDR2 YYDKDF (reference sequence). CDR3 length equals 15 residues. CDR3 protein: CATSYDRHSNQPQHF. The CDR3 region has the DNA TGTGCCACCAGCTACGACCGCCATAGCAATCAGCCCCAGCATTTT. Full variable domain (remainder filled in from reference TRBV15 and TRBJ1-5): DAMVIQNPRYQVTQFGKPVTLSCSQTLNHNVMYWYQQKSSQAPKLLFHYYDKDFNNEADTPDNFQSRRPNTSFCFLDIRSPGLGDTAMYLCATSYDRHSNQPQHFGDGTRLSIL.

This clonotype was counted ten times or more. This chain links TRBV20-1 with TRBJ2-2, with 7 bases identical to TRBD1. Germline assignment: CDR1 DFQATT and CDR2 SNEGSKA (reference sequence). With V trimmed by 3 bases and J by 0 bases, 1 base remained unmatched. CDR3 length: 14 residues. Here the CDR3 reads CSASGTANTGELFF. In DNA, the CDR3 is TGCAGTGCTAGTGGGACAGCGAACACCGGGGAGCTGTTTTTT.

This clonotype was seen repeatedly, ten times or more. V is TRBV7-2 and J is TRBJ2-7; 8 bases agree with TRBD1. With V trimmed by 3 bases and J by 3 bases, 7 bases remained unmatched. Germline CDR1 SGHTA, CDR2 FQGNSA. The CDR3 consists of 15 residues. DNA of the CDR3: TGTGCCAGCAGCTTGCGACAGGGGAGCCTCTACGAGCAGTACTTC. Its protein is CASSLRQGSLYEQYF. Based on the CDR3 plus reference TRBV7-2 and TRBJ2-7, the full variable domain is GAGVSQSPSNKVTEKGKDVELRCDPISGHTALYWYRQSLGQGLEFLIYFQGNSAPDKSGLPSDRFSAERTGGSVSTLTIQRTQQEDSAVYLCASSLRQGSLYEQYFGPGTRLTVT.

This clonotype was recorded many times. The chain employs TRBV4-3 and TRBJ1-1; D gene ambiguous. V was shortened by 0 bases and J by 6 bases, with 17 bases between the two germline ends. Germline CDR1 and CDR2: LGHNA and YSLEER. This CDR3 contains 16 residues. The CDR3 spells CASSQDLSRLSPEAFF. The CDR3 DNA follows: TGCGCCAGCAGCCAAGATCTTTCACGGCTGTCCCCTGAAGCTTTCTTT.

This clonotype turned up a few times. The rearrangement links TRBV5-4 to TRBJ1-2, with 7 bases aligning to TRBD1. The germline V gene has CDR1 SGHNT and CDR2 YYREEE (reference sequence). Losses at the gene ends were 3 bases for V and 3 bases for J; bases not matched to a gene: 5. The CDR3 sequence is 14 residues long. CDR3 nucleotides: TGTGCCAGCAGCTCGGGACAGTCCTACTATGGCTACACCTTC. The encoded protein is CASSSGQSYYGYTF.

This clonotype was recorded at least ten times. This chain connects TRBV20-1 to TRBJ1-2, with D perhaps TRBD1 (6 bases). CDR1 and CDR2 from the germline V gene are DFQATT and SNEGSKA (reference sequence). This CDR3 comprises 13 residues. V lost 0 bases and J 7 bases, leaving 12 bases between the germline ends. CDR3 protein: CSARDGQGFGYTF. CDR3 DNA: TGCAGTGCTAGAGATGGTCAGGGGTTTGGCTACACCTTC.

This clonotype was detected many times. The J gene is TRBJ2-5, the V gene TRBV7-2; 7 bases map to TRBD1. Germline CDR1 is SGHTA and CDR2 is FQGNSA. This CDR3 has 15 amino acids. V gave up 5 bases and J gave up 1 base; unmatched junction bases: 7. The CDR3 loop reads CASSRYRGGQETQYF. The CDR3 bases are TGTGCCAGCAGCCGATACAGGGGTGGCCAAGAGACCCAGTACTTC. Together with reference TRBV7-2 and TRBJ2-5, the CDR3 gives the full variable domain: GAGVSQSPSNKVTEKGKDVELRCDPISGHTALYWYRQSLGQGLEFLIYFQGNSAPDKSGLPSDRFSAERTGGSVSTLTIQRTQQEDSAVYLCASSRYRGGQETQYFGPGTRLLVL.

The chain carries TRBV5-1 and TRBJ2-1; no clear D. The germline V and J ends were trimmed by 4 bases and 4 bases, with 15 bases remaining between them. Germline loops: CDR1 SGHRS, CDR2 YFSETQ. The CDR3 has 15 residues. This CDR3 reads CASSLGARAYNEQFF. The CDR3 bases are TGCGCCAGCAGCCTCGGTGCTCGGGCGTACAATGAGCAGTTCTTC.

The chain couples TRBV14 to TRBJ2-1, with D tentatively TRBD1 (6 bases). Per the germline V gene, CDR1 is SGHDN and CDR2 is FVKESK. This CDR3 is built from 15 residues. V lost 4 bases to trimming and J lost 6 bases, with 16 bases between them. The DNA of the CDR3 is TGTGCCAGCAGCCCAATGACAGGAAAGGGCAATGAGCAGTTCTTC. Translated, it gives CASSPMTGKGNEQFF.